These T cell receptor beta chains were read from a single sample in a study of CD8 T cells in ankylosing spondylitis. Each CDR3 protein gets one entry after TCRdb re-called the 5' RACE reads with MiXCR. The table lists under 450,000 distinct CDR3 sequences, under 20% of them singletons, with about 0.94% in the top ten. Sequenced sample: blood, either unsorted or a sorted T cell fraction (not recorded which). These receptors all come from a male donor with ankylosing spondylitis. CDR3s include the opening cysteine and the closing phenylalanine or tryptophan. D genes are given only for firm matches. The listing skips clone size in some rows; elsewhere it reads once, few, many or a size class.

NA TRBJ2-7 TRBV12-3/TRBV12-4 NA TGTGCCAGCAGTTTAGGGTACGGCGAGCAGTACTTC CASSLGYGEQYF
NA TRBJ1-2 TRBV18 NA TGTGCCAGCTCAACCGTATCCTATGGCTACACCTTC CASSTVSYGYTF
NA TRBJ1-2 TRBV29-1 NA TGCAGCGTTGAAGATCTGGAGGACGGTCACTATGGCTACACCTTC CSVEDLEDGHYGYTF
NA TRBJ2-7 TRBV6-2/TRBV6-3 NA TGTGCCAGCAGTTACAGAGGACGGGCCCCCTACGAGCAGTACTTC CASSYRGRAPYEQYF
NA TRBJ1-2 TRBV5-8 NA TGTGCCAGCAGCTTGGGGCGTGGCGCCAGCGGCTACACCTTC CASSLGRGASGYTF
NA TRBJ2-7 TRBV7-2 TRBD2 TGTGCCAGCAGCTTGAGACTAGCCGCAGCCTACGAGCAGTACTTC CASSLRLAAAYEQYF
few TRBJ2-7 TRBV10-1 TRBD2 TGCGCCAGCAGTGACTCCGGACTAGCCAAACCGTACGAGCAGTACTTC CASSDSGLAKPYEQYF
NA TRBJ2-2 TRBV28 TRBD2 TGTGCCAGCAGTTTGGTTGTGCGGAGCGGGAGGACCGGGGAGCTGTTTTTT CASSLVVRSGRTGELFF
few TRBJ1-2 TRBV20-1 TRBD1 TGCAGTGCTAGTTTGGCCGAGGGACAGGGGAAGGGTGGCTACACCTTC CSASLAEGQGKGGYTF
NA TRBJ2-1 TRBV2 NA TGTGCCAGCAAGAATGAGCAGTTCTTC CASKNEQFF
NA TRBJ1-4 TRBV11-2 NA TGTGCCAGCAGCTTAGACTATGGGGCCGGTAATGAAAAACTGTTTTTT CASSLDYGAGNEKLFF
NA TRBJ2-3 TRBV5-1 NA TGCGCCAGCAGCCCCGGGGGTCTCACAGATACGCAGTATTTT CASSPGGLTDTQYF
many TRBJ2-6 TRBV24-1 NA TGTGCCACCAGTGTGGGCTCCCCTGGGGCCAACGTCCTGACTTTC CATSVGSPGANVLTF
NA TRBJ1-6 TRBV28 TRBD1 TGTGCCAGCATCAGGGGGACAGCAAATTCACCCCTCCACTTT CASIRGTANSPLHF
few TRBJ1-5 TRBV18 NA TGTGCCAGCCAGGAGGGGCGCAATCAGCCCCAGCATTTT CASQEGRNQPQHF
NA TRBJ2-5 TRBV20-1 NA TGCAGTGCTACTCTAGAAGAGACCCAGTACTTC CSATLEETQYF
few TRBJ2-1 TRBV29-1 NA TGCAGCGTTGAGGGGAAAAATGAGCAGTTCTTC CSVEGKNEQFF
NA TRBJ2-3 TRBV29-1 NA TGCAGCGCTACACTAGTCAACACAGATACGCAGTATTTT CSATLVNTDTQYF
NA TRBJ2-1 TRBV5-1 TRBD1 TGCGCCAGCAGCCTCATTGCCGGGACAGGGTCCAATGAGCAGTTCTTC CASSLIAGTGSNEQFF
NA TRBJ2-7 TRBV3-1 NA TGTGCCAGCAGCCAGGAACAGGGTATCCTACGAGAGCAGTACTTC CASSQEQGILREQYF
NA TRBJ2-1 TRBV7-2 TRBD2 TGTGCCAGCAGCTTAGCTTCTAGCGGGAGCCGTTACAATGAGCAGTTCTTC CASSLASSGSRYNEQFF
NA TRBJ2-5 TRBV7-9 NA TGTGCCAGCAGCTTAGTGGACAGCCGCCAAGAGACCCAGTACTTC CASSLVDSRQETQYF
few TRBJ1-4 TRBV2 NA TGTGCCAGCAGTGAATCGGCCGAAGCGAATGAAAAACTGTTTTTT CASSESAEANEKLFF
NA TRBJ2-5 TRBV7-8 NA TGTGCCAGCAGCAACCGGGACTCCCGGTGGAGGCAAGAGACCCAGTACTTC CASSNRDSRWRQETQYF
NA TRBJ2-3 TRBV6-1 NA TGTGCCACCCGGGTGGGGCGGAGGAGCACAGATACGCAGTATTTT CATRVGRRSTDTQYF
NA TRBJ1-5 TRBV12-3/TRBV12-4 NA TGTGCCAGCAGTTTAGATGGGAGTAGCAATCAGCCCCAGCATTTT CASSLDGSSNQPQHF
few TRBJ2-1 TRBV6-6 NA TGTGCCAGCGGAGGATCTCTCAATGAGCAGTTCTTC CASGGSLNEQFF
few TRBJ2-3 TRBV28 NA TGTGCCAGCACCTCGGGGGGGACAGTCACAGATACGCAGTATTTT CASTSGGTVTDTQYF
NA TRBJ2-5 TRBV20-1 TRBD2 TGCAGTGCTAGAGATCGGCTAGCGGGAGGGCGGGAGACCCAGTACTTC CSARDRLAGGRETQYF
NA TRBJ1-2 TRBV5-1 NA TGCGCCAGCAGAACCGGGACGGCCGATGGCTACACCTTC CASRTGTADGYTF
few TRBJ1-1 TRBV24-1 NA TGTGCCACCAGTGATTACTCCCGGGCTTTCTTT CATSDYSRAFF
many TRBJ2-5 TRBV20-1 TRBD2 TGCAGTGCTAGTACTGTCGCTAGCGGACAAGAGACCCAGTACTTC CSASTVASGQETQYF
NA TRBJ1-4 TRBV15 NA TGTGCCACCAGCAGAGAGGGTAGTTATAATGAAAAACTGTTTTTT CATSREGSYNEKLFF
NA TRBJ2-5 TRBV29-1 NA TGCAGCGTTTACAGGGAGAAAAGAGAGACCCAGTACTTC CSVYREKRETQYF
NA TRBJ2-1 TRBV11-2 TRBD2 TGTGCCAGCAGCTTACGGGGACTAGCGGGGGGGTCCTACAATGAGCAGTTCTTC CASSLRGLAGGSYNEQFF
few TRBJ2-1 TRBV18 NA TGTGCCAGCTCACCACCCAGCCCCAAGCACAATGAGCAGTTCTTC CASSPPSPKHNEQFF
NA TRBJ2-5 TRBV20-1 TRBD2 TGCAGTGCCGGGACTAGCCAAGAGACCCAGTACTTC CSAGTSQETQYF
NA TRBJ2-2 TRBV12-3/TRBV12-4 NA TGTGCCAGCAGTTTAACTAGGACCGGGGAGCTGTTTTTT CASSLTRTGELFF
NA TRBJ2-7 TRBV7-7 NA TGTGCTAGCAGCTTTGGGATCCTCTCCTACGAGCAGTACTTC CASSFGILSYEQYF
many TRBJ2-7 TRBV5-1 NA TGCGCCAGCAGCTTCGACGGGAGCTCCTACGAGCAGTACTTC CASSFDGSSYEQYF
few TRBJ2-7 TRBV24-1 NA TGTGCCACCAGCCCGAGTGTTCCCCCCTACGAGCAGTACTTC CATSPSVPPYEQYF
NA TRBJ2-1 TRBV2 NA TGTGCCAGCACCAGTGACAGCTCCTACAATGAGCAGTTCTTC CASTSDSSYNEQFF
few TRBJ2-3 TRBV27 TRBD1 TGTGCCAGCAGGACCCACAGGGGCAGCACAGATACGCAGTATTTT CASRTHRGSTDTQYF
NA TRBJ2-3 TRBV11-2 NA TGTGCCAGCAGCCCACTCCGGGCTGGGTTTGATACGCAGTATTTT CASSPLRAGFDTQYF
few TRBJ2-7 TRBV29-1 TRBD1 TGCAGCGTTGAACGGGACAGGGGAAGGGAGCAGTACTTC CSVERDRGREQYF
many TRBJ2-7 TRBV3-1 NA TGTGCCAGCAGCCAAGAGTGGAAAGGCTACGAGCAGTACTTC CASSQEWKGYEQYF
NA TRBJ2-3 TRBV18 NA TGTGCCAGCTCATCACTAGATTTCACAGATACGCAGTATTTT CASSSLDFTDTQYF
few TRBJ2-1 TRBV11-3 TRBD2 TGTGCCAGCAGTCCCGGGACTAGCGGGGTTTCTGAGCAGTTCTTC CASSPGTSGVSEQFF
NA TRBJ2-7 TRBV7-2 TRBD1 TGTGCCAGCAGCCCCCTGCCGGGACAGGACTACGAGCAGTACTTC CASSPLPGQDYEQYF
NA TRBJ1-2 TRBV7-9 NA TGTGCCAGCAGCAGAAGGACAGACGAGGAAGGCTACACCTTC CASSRRTDEEGYTF
few TRBJ2-3 TRBV7-3 NA TGTGCCAGCAGCTTAGGGCCCCTGGGCGTAGCCACAGATACGCAGTATTTT CASSLGPLGVATDTQYF
many TRBJ1-1 TRBV6-1 NA TGTGCCAGCAAAAGGGACGGAGGAGGGAACACTGAAGCTTTCTTT CASKRDGGGNTEAFF
NA TRBJ2-7 TRBV7-6 NA TGTGCCAGCAGCCTAATCCCAGCAGGGCGGAGCTCCTACGAGCAGTACTTC CASSLIPAGRSSYEQYF
few TRBJ2-1 TRBV20-1 NA TGCAGTGCCACGACCGATGCAGGGCGGGACCCCTACAATGAGCAGTTCTTC CSATTDAGRDPYNEQFF
few TRBJ2-7 TRBV2 NA TGTGCCAGCAGCTACGACGGGTTCTACGAGCAGTACTTC CASSYDGFYEQYF